What follows is one TCR beta chain and its context. The antigen is undetermined. Germline CDR1 KGHSH, CDR2 LQKENI. This CDR3 has 15 amino acids. The data stem from a study of T cells expressing NK-cell markers. General study results and limits: Each of 6 or 7 donors carried dominant NKG2C+ clonotypes accounting for about 1.0-7.0% of CD8+ T cells.

No DNA is given; TCRdb re-called the 5' RACE reads and lists each CDR3 protein once. The table lists some 300,000 distinct CDR3 sequences. The clonotype originates from a man younger than 35 in good health. Sequences were obtained from blood T cells: a sorted CD56 or NKG2C T cell subset, CD4+ or CD8+ T cells, or bulk PBMC T cells (not recorded which). The chain recombines TRBV18 with TRBJ2-7; TCRdb names TRBD1, which stays unverified in the absence of DNA. CDR3 in amino acids: CASSPNQGATYEQYF.